Below, 24 T cell receptor beta chains from the same sample are listed, as sequenced in a study of T cell responses to AZD1222 COVID-19 vaccine. Data came from immunoSEQ multiplex PCR; TCRdb stores just in-frame clones and leaves some out. This sample has around 150,000 clones; 85% to 95% occur once, and the top ten carry about 6.7%. Sample: peripheral blood, taken 28 days after the second AZD1222 dose. The receptor source for this set is an adult who received the AZD1222 COVID-19 vaccine.

The gene calls are TRBV24-1 and TRBJ2-1; TRBD2 might be the D (6 bases). CDR1 is KGHDR and CDR2 is SFDVKD in the germline V gene. Trimming removed 2 bases from V and 5 bases from J, with 12 bases in between. The CDR3 totals 15 residues. In DNA, the CDR3 is TGTGCCACCAGTGATTGGAATAGCGGCGACAATGAGCAGTTCTTC. Its translation: CATSDWNSGDNEQFF.

This clone was seen a few times. This chain joins TRBV3-1 (or the pseudogene TRBV3-2) and TRBJ1-2; D gene uncertain. This CDR3 region has 15 residues. Trimming took 1 base from V and 3 from J, leaving 12 bases between them. Per germline, CDR1 LGHDT and CDR2 YNNKEL (reference sequence). CDR3 amino acids: CASSQAHVPYYGYTF. The CDR3 nucleotides are TGTGCCAGCAGCCAAGCCCACGTACCGTACTATGGCTACACCTTC.

V is TRBV7-2 and J is TRBJ2-7, with D possibly being TRBD1 or TRBD2 (5 bases each). V was cut by 3 bases and J by 3 bases, with 12 bases left in between. The germline V gene has CDR1 SGHTA and CDR2 FQGNSA. This CDR3 has 14 amino acids. CDR3: CASSFAGTLYEQYF. The CDR3 DNA sequence: TGTGCCAGCAGCTTTGCCGGGACCCTCTACGAGCAGTACTTC. The full variable domain, completed using reference TRBV7-2 and TRBJ2-7, is GAGVSQSPSNKVTEKGKDVELRCDPISGHTALYWYRQSLGQGLEFLIYFQGNSAPDKSGLPSDRFSAERTGGSVSTLTIQRTQQEDSAVYLCASSFAGTLYEQYFGPGTRLTVT.

The chain is built from TRBV4-1 and TRBJ2-7; 7 nucleotides align to TRBD1. After removal of 3 bases from V and 3 bases from J, the junction contained 5 bases not matched to a gene. The CDR3 consists of 14 residues. Germline V gene sequence: CDR1 MGHRA, CDR2 YSYEKL. CDR3 bases: TGCGCCAGCAGCCAGGGACAGTGGGGCTACGAGCAGTACTTC. Its protein product is CASSQGQWGYEQYF.

J is TRBJ1-6 and V is TRBV6-4; no clear D gene. This CDR3 is 14 amino acids long. The V gene lost 5 bases and the J gene lost 7 bases, with 12 bases spanning the gap. CDR1 is MRHNA and CDR2 is SNTAGT in the germline V gene. CDR3 bases: TGTGCCAGCAGTTTCGGGGATTCCAATTCACCCCTCCACTTT. This translates into CASSFGDSNSPLHF.

This clone has a handful of counts. The rearrangement links TRBV5-4 to TRBJ2-7; D is unresolved. This CDR3 spans 15 amino acids. The germline gives CDR1 SGHNT, CDR2 YYREEE (reference sequence). The V and J ends lost 4 bases and 2 bases respectively, with 16 bases between them. The CDR3 DNA reads TGTGCCAGCAGCCCCCATCCCTTAGAGACCTACGAGCAGTACTTC. Amino acid sequence: CASSPHPLETYEQYF.

The chain recombines TRBV7-6 with TRBJ2-2; TRBD2 might be the D (7 bases). CDR1 SGHVS and CDR2 FNYEAQ come from the germline V gene. The V and J ends lost 5 bases and 4 bases respectively, with 14 bases between them. The CDR3 spans 15 residues. CDR3 region: CASSPLGGATGELFF. Written as DNA, the CDR3 is TGTGCCAGCAGCCCGCTTGGGGGGGCCACCGGGGAGCTGTTTTTT.

This chain joins TRBV6-5 and TRBJ1-1; no clear D gene. The ends were cut back, 6 bases at V and 4 bases at J, with 18 bases in the middle. Germline V gives CDR1 MNHEY, CDR2 SVGAGI. CDR3 length: 15 residues. The CDR3 sequence: CASRTQVTGTTEAFF. CDR3 DNA: TGTGCCAGCAGGACGCAGGTCACGGGAACCACTGAAGCTTTCTTT.

This chain links TRBV30 with TRBJ1-2; D is unresolved. CDR3 length: 15 residues. Germline CDR1 GTSNPN, CDR2 SVGIG (reference sequence). Trimming took 5 bases from V and 0 from J, leaving 16 bases between them. CDR3 bases: TGTGCCTGGGTTCTGACAAGAACTGCTAACTATGGCTACACCTTC. This encodes CAWVLTRTANYGYTF.

V and J are TRBV19 and TRBJ1-6, with D tentatively TRBD1 (5 bases). From germline, CDR1 is LNHDA and CDR2 SQIVND (reference sequence). This CDR3 is built from 15 residues. Deletions cut 3 bases from V and 6 bases from J, with 12 bases between. The CDR3 DNA sequence: TGTGCCAGTAGTATTACAGGTTCGTCTAATTCACCCCTCCACTTT. Its protein product is CASSITGSSNSPLHF.

Concerning this clone: One end of the junction is discordant with germline, which a read error may explain. This chain uses TRBV18 with TRBJ1-1; D call uncertain. The CDR3 sequence is 16 residues long. The germline CDR1 and CDR2 sequences are KGHSH and LQKENI. The CDR3 sequence is CASSPLPSSSVTEAFF. The CDR3 bases are TGTGCCAGCTCCCCACTACCTTCCAGTTCTGTCACTGAAGCTTTCTTT.

This sequence joins TRBV24-1 and TRBJ1-2; weak D call: TRBD1 (5 bases). The CDR3 sequence is 13 residues long. V shed 3 bases and J shed 4 bases, with 8 bases lying between them. From germline, CDR1 is KGHDR and CDR2 SFDVKD. CDR3 sequence reads: CATSDGTGYGYTF. Written as DNA, the CDR3 is TGTGCCACCAGTGATGGAACAGGCTATGGCTACACCTTC.

CDR3 sequence (DNA): TGCGCCAGCAGTGGTTCAGGGGGCTCCTATGGCTACACCTTC. It translates to CASSGSGGSYGYTF. The rearrangement joins TRBV5-1 to TRBJ1-2, with 8 bases lining up with TRBD1. The CDR3 sequence is 14 residues long. V shed 5 bases, J shed 4 bases, and the junction held 7 bases outside the gene matches. The germline V gene encodes CDR1 SGHRS and CDR2 YFSETQ. The entire variable domain, with the rest obtained from reference TRBV5-1 and TRBJ1-2, is as follows: KAGVTQTPRYLIKTRGQQVTLSCSPISGHRSVSWYQQTPGQGLQFLFEYFSETQRNKGNFPGRFSGRQFSNSRSEMNVSTLELGDSALYLCASSGSGGSYGYTFGSGTRLTVV.

The chain couples TRBV9 to TRBJ2-3; the D is unclear. Germline lookup yields CDR1 SGDLS and CDR2 YYNGEE. The CDR3 runs 13 residues. V shed 0 bases and J shed 5 bases, with 7 bases lying between them. The CDR3 DNA sequence: TGTGCCAGCAGCGTAGGCCCACTAGATACGCAGTATTTT. It specifies CASSVGPLDTQYF.

This chain uses TRBV30 with TRBJ2-1; 8 bases line up with TRBD2. This CDR3 comprises 12 residues. CDR1 and CDR2 from the germline V gene are GTSNPN and SVGIG (reference sequence). V lost 4 bases to trimming and J lost 4 bases; unmatched junction nucleotides: 0. As DNA, the CDR3 is TGTGCCTGGACGGGGGGGTACAATGAGCAGTTCTTC. This encodes CAWTGGYNEQFF. The full variable domain, in which reference TRBV30 and TRBJ2-1 provide the parts outside the CDR3, is SQTIHQWPATLVQPVGSPLSLECTVEGTSNPNLYWYRQAAGRGLQLLFYSVGIGQISSEVPQNLSASRPQDRQFILSSKKLLLSDSGFYLCAWTGGYNEQFFGPGTRLTVL.

The genes are TRBV28 and TRBJ2-5, with 8 bases identical to TRBD2. With V trimmed by 5 bases and J by 4 bases, 9 bases remained unmatched. The germline V gene encodes CDR1 MDHEN and CDR2 SYDVKM. CDR3 length: 15 amino acids. CDR3 protein: CASSKHGGARETQYF. The CDR3 DNA reads TGTGCCAGCAGTAAGCACGGGGGGGCCCGAGAGACCCAGTACTTC.

J is TRBJ1-3 and V is TRBV29-1; D is uncertain. The CDR3 is made up of 15 amino acids. The germline gives CDR1 SQVTM, CDR2 ANQGSEA. Trimming shortened V by 7 bases and J by 0 bases, and 16 bases separated the two germline ends. The CDR3 DNA reads as TGCAGCGCTAGGACGATACCTGCCTCTGGAAACACCATATATTTT. This sequence encodes CSARTIPASGNTIYF.

The chain is built from TRBV19 and TRBJ2-2; a weak D match, TRBD1 (6 bases). Trimming took 4 bases from V and 6 from J, leaving 18 bases between them. Germline CDR1 LNHDA, CDR2 SQIVND (reference sequence). The length of the CDR3 is 16 residues. CDR3 coding DNA: TGTGCCAGTAGTAGATACCCGGGACAAGGTCCCGGGGAGCTGTTTTTT. Translated: CASSRYPGQGPGELFF.

This sequence joins TRBV14 and TRBJ1-2, with D uncertain. Trimming removed 3 bases at V and 3 bases at J, with 11 bases between. The germline CDR1 and CDR2 sequences are SGHDN and FVKESK. The CDR3 has 14 residues. The CDR3 is CASSQLGKDYGYTF. In DNA form, the CDR3 reads TGTGCCAGCAGCCAGTTGGGGAAGGACTATGGCTACACCTTC.

The chain links TRBV5-6 to TRBJ1-2, with a weak D call TRBD1 (5 bases). The V gene's germline CDR1 is SGHDT and CDR2 YYEEEE. The CDR3 length is 13 residues. The V end was cut by 4 bases, the J end by 1 base, with 8 bases between. In DNA form, the CDR3 reads TGTGCCAGCAGCAACGACAGTAACTATGGCTACACCTTC. Its protein product is CASSNDSNYGYTF.

V usage is TRBV5-1 and J usage is TRBJ1-4; tentative D call: TRBD1 (6 bases). CDR3 length: 14 residues. V lost 0 bases, J lost 8 bases, and 11 bases lay in between. Germline V gene lookup returns CDR1 SGHRS and CDR2 YFSETQ. This CDR3 is CASSLGGAEEKLFF. CDR3 in DNA: TGCGCCAGCAGCTTGGGGGGGGCTGAGGAAAAACTGTTTTTT.

V and J are TRBV3-1 (or the pseudogene TRBV3-2) and TRBJ2-1; TRBD1 matches 8 bases. This CDR3 spans 15 amino acids. Germline V gives CDR1 LGHDT, CDR2 YNNKEL (reference sequence). With 3 bases clipped from V and 2 bases from J, the junction kept 3 bases outside the gene matches. The DNA of the CDR3 is TGTGCCAGCAGCCAGACAGGGGATACCTACAATGAGCAGTTCTTC. This sequence encodes CASSQTGDTYNEQFF.

The chain employs TRBV9 and TRBJ1-5; maybe TRBD1 (5 bases). In germline, CDR1 is SGDLS, CDR2 YYNGEE. V lost 0 bases and J 7 bases, leaving 14 bases between the germline ends. The CDR3 spans 15 residues. CDR3 loop: CASSVDGRASQPQHF. The CDR3 nucleotides read TGTGCCAGCAGCGTAGATGGCAGGGCATCGCAGCCCCAGCATTTT. Combining the CDR3 with reference TRBV9 and TRBJ1-5 gives the whole variable domain DSGVTQTPKHLITATGQRVTLRCSPRSGDLSVYWYQQSLDQGLQFLIQYYNGEERAKGNILERFSAQQFPDLHSELNLSSLELGDSALYFCASSVDGRASQPQHFGDGTRLSIL.

The V gene is TRBV11-3, the J gene TRBJ2-5, with 9 bases matching TRBD2. The CDR3 extends over 16 amino acids. Trimming cost V 0 bases and J 8 bases; bases outside gene matches: 10. Germline loops: CDR1 SGHNT, CDR2 YENEEA. The CDR3 sequence is CASSLEDRAGGETQYF. The DNA for the CDR3 is TGTGCCAGCAGCTTAGAGGACCGAGCGGGGGGCGAAACCCAGTACTTC.